This TCR beta chain was sequenced during a study of cytomegalovirus exposure and HLA in healthy donors. PCR amplification relied on 60 Vbeta primers (plus 13 Jbeta primers). Sequencing used immunoSEQ multiplex PCR; TCRdb keeps in-frame clones, though not all of them. The table lists roughly 100,000 clones, nearly 85% of them singletons. This CDR3 comprises 13 residues. V was clipped by 4 bases and J by 9 bases; unmatched bases: 8. Germline CDR1 MDHEN, CDR2 SYDVKM. Sequencing was performed on PBMCs. This clonotype was obtained from a man aged 18 to 29 in good health and CMV-seronegative. The chain combines TRBV28 with TRBJ2-7, with TRBD1 matching 8 bases. The CDR3 loop is CASSSGQDLTQYF. CDR3 sequence (DNA): TGTGCCAGCAGTTCGGGACAGGATCTTACGCAGTACTTC.